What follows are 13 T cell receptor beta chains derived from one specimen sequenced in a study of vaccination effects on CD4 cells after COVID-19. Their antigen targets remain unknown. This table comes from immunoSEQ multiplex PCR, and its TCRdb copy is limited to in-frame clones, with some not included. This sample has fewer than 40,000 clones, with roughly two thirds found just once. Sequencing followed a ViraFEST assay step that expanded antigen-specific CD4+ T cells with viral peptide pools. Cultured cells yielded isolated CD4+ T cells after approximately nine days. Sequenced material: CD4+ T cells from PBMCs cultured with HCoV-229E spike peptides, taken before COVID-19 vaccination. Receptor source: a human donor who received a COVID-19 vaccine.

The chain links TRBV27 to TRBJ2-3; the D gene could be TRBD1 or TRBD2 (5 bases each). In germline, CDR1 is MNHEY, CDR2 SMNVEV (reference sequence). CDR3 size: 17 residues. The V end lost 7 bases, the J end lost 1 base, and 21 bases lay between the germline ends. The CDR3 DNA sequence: TGTGCCAGCAACCCTTCAGCTGGGGGTCTTCGCACAGATACGCAGTATTTT. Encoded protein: CASNPSAGGLRTDTQYF.

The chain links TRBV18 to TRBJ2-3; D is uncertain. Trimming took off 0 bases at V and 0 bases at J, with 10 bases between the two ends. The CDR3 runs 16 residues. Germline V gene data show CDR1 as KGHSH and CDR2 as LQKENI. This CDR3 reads CASSPPGRASTDTQYF. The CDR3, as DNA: TGTGCCAGCTCACCACCCGGGCGAGCTAGCACAGATACGCAGTATTTT. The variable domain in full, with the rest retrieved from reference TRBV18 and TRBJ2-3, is NAGVMQNPRHLVRRRGQEARLRCSPMKGHSHVYWYRQLPEEGLKFMVYLQKENIIDESGMPKERFSAEFPKEGPSILRIQQVVRGDSAAYFCASSPPGRASTDTQYFGPGTRLTVL.

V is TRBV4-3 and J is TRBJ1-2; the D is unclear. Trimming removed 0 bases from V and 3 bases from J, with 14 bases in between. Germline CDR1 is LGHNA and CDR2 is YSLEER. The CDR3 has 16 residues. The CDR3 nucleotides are TGCGCCAGCAGCCAAGATCGGGTGACAACAGACTATGGCTACACCTTC. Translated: CASSQDRVTTDYGYTF.

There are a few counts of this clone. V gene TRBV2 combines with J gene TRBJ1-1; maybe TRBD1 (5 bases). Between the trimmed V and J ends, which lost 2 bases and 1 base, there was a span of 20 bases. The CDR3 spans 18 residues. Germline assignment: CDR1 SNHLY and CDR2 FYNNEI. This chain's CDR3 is CASSEPLGGGKSNTEAFF. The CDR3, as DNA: TGTGCCAGCAGTGAACCCCTGGGGGGGGGTAAATCGAACACTGAAGCTTTCTTT.

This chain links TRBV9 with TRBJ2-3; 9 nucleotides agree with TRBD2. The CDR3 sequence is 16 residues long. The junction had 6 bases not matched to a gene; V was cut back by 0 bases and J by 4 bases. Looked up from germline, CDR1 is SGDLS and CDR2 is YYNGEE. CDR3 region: CASSVGAGGRSDTQYF. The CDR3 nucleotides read TGTGCCAGCAGCGTAGGGGCGGGGGGGCGGTCAGATACGCAGTATTTT.

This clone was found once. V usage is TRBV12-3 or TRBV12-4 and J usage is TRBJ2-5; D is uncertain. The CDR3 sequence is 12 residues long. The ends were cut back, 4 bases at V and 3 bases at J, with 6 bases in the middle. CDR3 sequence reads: CASSSLKETQYF. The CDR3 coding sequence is TGTGCCAGCAGTTCCTTAAAAGAGACCCAGTACTTC.

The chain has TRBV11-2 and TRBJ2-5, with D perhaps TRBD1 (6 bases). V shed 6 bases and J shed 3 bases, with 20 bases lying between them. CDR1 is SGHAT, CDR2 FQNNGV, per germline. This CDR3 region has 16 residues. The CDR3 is CASRVWGRGSEETQYF. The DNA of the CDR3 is TGTGCCAGCAGGGTCTGGGGCAGGGGCTCCGAAGAGACCCAGTACTTC.

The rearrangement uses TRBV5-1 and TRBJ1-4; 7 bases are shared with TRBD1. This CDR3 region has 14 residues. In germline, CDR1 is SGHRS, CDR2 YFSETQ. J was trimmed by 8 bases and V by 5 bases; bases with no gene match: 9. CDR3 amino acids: CASSPQGYGEKLFF. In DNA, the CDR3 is TGCGCCAGCAGTCCACAGGGGTACGGGGAAAAACTGTTTTTT.

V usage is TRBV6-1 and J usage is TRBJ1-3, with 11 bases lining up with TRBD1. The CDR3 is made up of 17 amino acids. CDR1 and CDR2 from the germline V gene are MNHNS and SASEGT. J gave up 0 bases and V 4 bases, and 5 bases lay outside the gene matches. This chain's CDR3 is CASSADRGHYSGNTIYF. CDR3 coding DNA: TGTGCCAGCAGTGCGGACAGGGGGCATTACTCTGGAAACACCATATATTTT.

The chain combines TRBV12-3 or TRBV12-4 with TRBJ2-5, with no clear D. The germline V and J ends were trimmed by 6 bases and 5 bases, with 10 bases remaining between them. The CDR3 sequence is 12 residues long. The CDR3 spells CASSWDGETQYF. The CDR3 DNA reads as TGTGCCAGCAGCTGGGATGGGGAGACCCAGTACTTC.

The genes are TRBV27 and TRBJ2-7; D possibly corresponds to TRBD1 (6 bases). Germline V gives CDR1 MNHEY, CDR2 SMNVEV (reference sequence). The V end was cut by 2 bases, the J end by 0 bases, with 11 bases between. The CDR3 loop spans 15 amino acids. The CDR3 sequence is CASSLTGQSSYEQYF. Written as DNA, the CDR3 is TGTGCCAGCAGTTTAACAGGACAGAGCTCCTACGAGCAGTACTTC.

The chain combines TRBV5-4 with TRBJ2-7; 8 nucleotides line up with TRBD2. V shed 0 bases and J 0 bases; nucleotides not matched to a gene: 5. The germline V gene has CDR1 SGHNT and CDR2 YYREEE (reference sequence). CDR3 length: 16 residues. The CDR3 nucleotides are TGTGCCAGCAGCTTGGATGCGGCGGGGGGCTCCTACGAGCAGTACTTC. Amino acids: CASSLDAAGGSYEQYF.

CDR3 in amino acids: CASSASSTGTRGELFF. CDR3 bases: TGTGCCAGCAGCGCGTCCAGTACAGGGACTCGCGGGGAGCTGTTTTTT. V is TRBV9 and J is TRBJ2-2, with D perhaps being TRBD1 or TRBD2 (6 bases each). Germline assignment: CDR1 SGDLS and CDR2 YYNGEE. V lost 3 bases and J lost 7, with 19 bases in between. The CDR3 totals 16 residues.